This T cell receptor (beta chain) came from a study of blood T cell repertoires in COVID-19. Looking at the study overall: T cells, B-cell-depleted T cells, or PBMCs provided the cDNA or gDNA that served as material.

Per germline, CDR1 MNHNY and CDR2 SVGAGI (reference sequence). V was clipped by 0 bases and J by 18 bases, with 18 bases between them. The CDR3 is 14 amino acids. Only in-frame clones appear in the TCRdb table, and some are missing; sequencing was by immunoSEQ multiplex PCR. In the table there are under 200,000 clones, about 81% of which are singletons. Material: peripheral blood. This chain uses TRBV6-6 with TRBJ1-6; perhaps TRBD1 as D (6 bases). The receptor's source is a woman in her sixties or seventies with COVID-19, enrolled during active disease. This chain's CDR3 is CASSYSAGGGMGHF. The DNA for the CDR3 is TGTGCCAGCAGTTACTCGGCGGGGGGCGGAATGGGCCACTTT.